This entry lists 8 T cell receptor beta chains sequenced from one sample in a study of PD-1 blockade in classical Hodgkin lymphoma. Sample time point: cycle 4 day 1 (C4D1), after 5 to 7 weeks of nivolumab. Following autologous stem cell transplantation, relapse occurred in every patient, and exposure to brentuximab vedotin varied. Repertoires were generated with immunoSEQ multiplex PCR, while TCRdb's copy carries only in-frame clones and drops some. The sample holds over 15,000 clones, approximately 62% seen once. The specimen comprised peripheral blood mononuclear cells (PBMCs), sampled before the fourth cycle of nivolumab. These receptors were collected from a human donor with classical Hodgkin lymphoma.

The chain carries TRBV7-6 and TRBJ1-1, with 7 bases lining up with TRBD1. The J segment lost 4 bases and the V segment lost 1 base, leaving 6 bases of the junction unmatched. Germline loops: CDR1 SGHVS, CDR2 FNYEAQ. The CDR3 consists of 15 residues. The CDR3 DNA sequence: TGTGCCAGCAGCTTAGAAGGGCAGGGGGGCACTGAAGCTTTCTTT. Translating gives CASSLEGQGGTEAFF.

This clone is a singleton in its sample. The CDR3 coding sequence is TGCGCCAGCAGCCCAGGGACAACCCAAGAGACCCAGTACTTC. Its translation: CASSPGTTQETQYF. The V gene is TRBV5-1, the J gene TRBJ2-5, with D possibly being TRBD1 (6 bases). Trimming stripped 4 bases from V and 1 base from J, with 11 bases between. The CDR3 consists of 14 residues. The germline V gene has CDR1 SGHRS and CDR2 YFSETQ. Full variable domain (rest looked up from reference TRBV5-1 and TRBJ2-5): KAGVTQTPRYLIKTRGQQVTLSCSPISGHRSVSWYQQTPGQGLQFLFEYFSETQRNKGNFPGRFSGRQFSNSRSEMNVSTLELGDSALYLCASSPGTTQETQYFGPGTRLLVL.

The chain is built from TRBV19 and TRBJ2-2; D may be TRBD2 (6 bases). V was clipped by 11 bases and J by 2 bases, with 21 bases between them. Germline V gene sequence: CDR1 LNHDA, CDR2 SQIVND (reference sequence). CDR3 length: 16 residues. The CDR3 bases are TGTGCCCAATATAGGATTTGGACTAAAAACACCGGGGAGCTGTTTTTT. Amino acids: CAQYRIWTKNTGELFF.

V is TRBV11-2 and J is TRBJ2-2; D gene unclear. V lost 1 base and J lost 5, with 8 bases in between. Germline values: CDR1 SGHAT, CDR2 FQNNGV. This CDR3 is 14 amino acids long. This chain's CDR3 is CASSLVSQTGELFF. The CDR3, as DNA: TGTGCCAGCAGCTTAGTCTCCCAAACCGGGGAGCTGTTTTTT.

The table lists this clone with a few counts. V is TRBV4-2 and J is TRBJ1-5, with 7 bases identical to TRBD1. The V and J ends lost 0 bases and 5 bases, in that order; junction bases with no gene match: 7. The CDR3 has 16 residues. The germline CDR1 and CDR2 sequences are LGHNA and YNFKEQ. This CDR3 reads CASSQDRGQSDQPQHF. Here the CDR3 DNA reads TGTGCCAGCAGCCAAGATCGGGGACAGTCAGATCAGCCCCAGCATTTT.

The genes are TRBV29-1 and TRBJ2-5; no firm D call. This CDR3 is built from 12 residues. V lost 4 bases to trimming and J lost 1 base, with 7 bases between them. Germline V CDR1 and CDR2: SQVTM, ANQGSEA. CDR3 residues: CSVGAAQETQYF. In DNA, the CDR3 is TGCAGCGTTGGGGCAGCCCAAGAGACCCAGTACTTC. The variable domain in full, with the rest retrieved from reference TRBV29-1 and TRBJ2-5, is SAVISQKPSRDICQRGTSLTIQCQVDSQVTMMFWYRQQPGQSLTLIATANQGSEATYESGFVIDKFPISRPNLTFSTLTVSNMSPEDSSIYLCSVGAAQETQYFGPGTRLLVL.

The chain recombines TRBV9 with TRBJ1-5; D is unclear. Trimming removed 3 bases at V and 1 base at J, with 8 bases between. The CDR3 has 14 amino acids. Germline CDR1 is SGDLS and CDR2 is YYNGEE. CDR3 sequence reads: CASSDTGSNQPQHF. As DNA, the CDR3 is TGTGCCAGCAGCGATACGGGGAGCAATCAGCCCCAGCATTTT.

The V call is TRBV11-2, the J call TRBJ2-7; the match to TRBD1 covers 7 bases. With 5 bases clipped from V and 5 bases from J, the junction kept 6 bases outside the gene matches. CDR1 is SGHAT, CDR2 FQNNGV, per germline. This CDR3 contains 13 residues. In nucleotides, the CDR3 is TGTGCCAGCAGCCTCCCGACAGGGAACGAGCAGTACTTC. The encoded protein is CASSLPTGNEQYF.